The 29 T cell receptor beta chains reported below all come from one sample, sequenced in a study of blood T cell repertoires in COVID-19. Profiled with immunoSEQ multiplex PCR; TCRdb holds only in-frame clones, not every one. The sample has roughly 24,000 clones, more than 75% seen once. The sample taken for sequencing was peripheral blood. The receptors were gathered from an elderly woman with acute or convalescent COVID-19.

The rearrangement links TRBV5-1 to TRBJ2-7, with a possible D match to TRBD1 (6 bases). V was pared by 4 bases and J by 3 bases, with 14 bases between. Per the germline V gene, CDR1 is SGHRS and CDR2 is YFSETQ. The CDR3 loop spans 14 amino acids. The CDR3 spells CASSTGIQGYEQYF. The DNA of the CDR3 is TGCGCCAGCAGCACAGGAATACAGGGCTACGAGCAGTACTTC.

The chain couples TRBV18 to TRBJ1-2, with TRBD1 matching 10 bases. The CDR3 is 15 residues long. The junction had 8 bases not matched to a gene; V was cut back by 2 bases and J by 8 bases. CDR1 and CDR2 (germline): KGHSH, LQKENI. CDR3 region: CASSPDRDRGEGYTF. CDR3 coding DNA: TGTGCCAGCTCACCAGACCGGGACAGGGGAGAGGGCTACACCTTC.

In this sample, this clone turned up once. This chain uses TRBV2 with TRBJ1-1; D gene ambiguous. V lost 4 bases to trimming and J lost 4 bases, with 13 bases between them. The CDR3 contains 14 residues. Germline lookup yields CDR1 SNHLY and CDR2 FYNNEI. In DNA, the CDR3 is TGTGCCAGCAGTGCTGAATGGTCGAGCACTGAAGCTTTCTTT. It codes for CASSAEWSSTEAFF.

The V call is TRBV3-1 (or the pseudogene TRBV3-2), the J call TRBJ2-3; weak D call: TRBD2 (6 bases). Germline-derived CDR1 and CDR2 are LGHDT and YNNKEL (reference sequence). The CDR3 is 13 amino acids. V was shortened by 4 bases and J by 6 bases, with 11 bases between the two germline ends. The CDR3 sequence is CASSPTGVDTQYF. In nucleotides, the CDR3 is TGTGCCAGCAGCCCCACGGGGGTTGATACGCAGTATTTT.

This clone was seen a handful of times. This chain links TRBV5-1 with TRBJ2-3, with unresolved D. V was cut by 0 bases and J by 2 bases, with 7 bases left in between. This CDR3 contains 14 residues. Germline V CDR1 and CDR2: SGHRS, YFSETQ. CDR3 nucleotides: TGCGCCAGCAGCTTGGAACAGCTCACAGATACGCAGTATTTT. Its protein product is CASSLEQLTDTQYF.

This clone was seen a single time. This chain uses TRBV7-9 with TRBJ2-7; TRBD2 is a possible D gene (7 bases). The CDR3 length is 17 residues. Trimming pared 4 bases from V and 3 bases from J, leaving 22 bases between. Germline CDR1 SEHNR, CDR2 FQNEAQ (reference sequence). In nucleotides, the CDR3 is TGTGCCAGCAGCTCCAGCCGGGGGCGGGGGTTACGCTACGAGCAGTACTTC. Translated: CASSSSRGRGLRYEQYF.

This rearrangement joins TRBV27 to TRBJ2-1; D unclear. The germline V gene has CDR1 MNHEY and CDR2 SMNVEV (reference sequence). The length of the CDR3 is 13 residues. Trimming stripped 0 bases from V and 9 bases from J, with 9 bases between. The CDR3, as DNA: TGTGCCAGCAGTTTATCGATTGCGGTTGAGCAGTTCTTC. Translation: CASSLSIAVEQFF.

V is TRBV5-4 and J is TRBJ2-3, with D possibly matching TRBD2 (5 bases). This CDR3 region has 15 residues. In germline, CDR1 is SGHNT, CDR2 YYREEE (reference sequence). The V gene lost 5 bases and the J gene lost 6 bases, with 19 bases spanning the gap. The CDR3 DNA reads as TGTGCCAGCAGACCGGGTTCCCGACGAGGGGATACGCAGTATTTT. This gives the protein CASRPGSRRGDTQYF.

The V and J genes are TRBV19 and TRBJ2-1; 8 bases line up with TRBD2. V was clipped by 5 bases and J by 9 bases; unmatched bases: 9. Germline V CDR1 and CDR2: LNHDA, SQIVND (reference sequence). CDR3 length equals 14 residues. CDR3: CASSYQSAGGEQFF. The CDR3 DNA is TGTGCCAGTAGTTATCAGTCGGCGGGAGGTGAGCAGTTCTTC. The full variable domain, completed using reference TRBV19 and TRBJ2-1, is DGGITQSPKYLFRKEGQNVTLSCEQNLNHDAMYWYRQDPGQGLRLIYYSQIVNDFQKGDIAEGYSVSREKKESFPLTVTSAQKNPTAFYLCASSYQSAGGEQFFGPGTRLTVL.

With respect to this clone: At one boundary the junction diverges from the germline segment, which might be a read error. V usage is TRBV10-3 and J usage is TRBJ1-2; possibly TRBD1 for D (5 bases). Looked up from germline, CDR1 is ENHRY and CDR2 is SYGVKD. The CDR3 sequence is 13 residues long. This CDR3 is CAISESRTPGCTF. In DNA form, the CDR3 reads TGTGCCATCAGTGAGTCTAGGACACCCGGCTGCACCTTC.

The J gene is TRBJ2-3, the V gene TRBV5-1, with TRBD2 matching over 10 bases. The CDR3 is 16 amino acids. The trim removed 0 bases at V and 6 bases at J, leaving 7 bases unmatched. From germline, CDR1 is SGHRS and CDR2 YFSETQ. The CDR3 nucleotides are TGCGCCAGCAGCTTGGGAATAGCGGGGGGCGTTGATACGCAGTATTTT. This encodes CASSLGIAGGVDTQYF.

This clone was recorded a few times. The chain carries TRBV5-1 and TRBJ1-2; 9 bases match TRBD1. Looked up from germline, CDR1 is SGHRS and CDR2 is YFSETQ. Germline trimming cut 4 bases from V and 6 bases from J; bases unmatched to any gene: 13. The CDR3 sequence is 16 residues long. CDR3 DNA: TGCGCCAGCAGCCCGGGACAGGGTGTCGGGGGCGATGGCTACACCTTC. Its translation: CASSPGQGVGGDGYTF.

V and J are TRBV27 and TRBJ2-7, with 11 bases fitting TRBD1. V shed 8 bases, J shed 7 bases, and the junction held 13 bases outside the gene matches. The CDR3 is 15 residues long. Germline assignment: CDR1 MNHEY and CDR2 SMNVEV (reference sequence). The CDR3: CASGTTDRGLREQYF. As DNA, the CDR3 is TGTGCCAGCGGAACTACGGACAGGGGGCTTCGGGAGCAGTACTTC.

As DNA, the CDR3 is TGTGCCAGCAGTGAAGGTGCGGGGCGGAGCTACGAGCAGTACTTC. It yields the protein CASSEGAGRSYEQYF. This rearrangement joins TRBV6-1 to TRBJ2-7, with D possibly being TRBD2 (6 bases). Germline loops: CDR1 MNHNS, CDR2 SASEGT. The germline V and J ends were trimmed by 1 base and 3 bases, with 13 bases remaining between them. The CDR3 runs to 15 residues.

This chain links TRBV9 with TRBJ2-3; a weak D match, TRBD1 (6 bases). CDR1 is SGDLS and CDR2 is YYNGEE in the germline V gene. The CDR3 is made up of 15 amino acids. Trimming took off 3 bases at V and 3 bases at J, with 14 bases between the two ends. CDR3 region: CASSASGVGTDTQYF. Written as DNA, the CDR3 is TGTGCCAGCAGCGCCTCAGGGGTTGGGACAGATACGCAGTATTTT.

The chain joins TRBV30 to TRBJ1-1; D unresolved. V lost 5 bases to trimming and J lost 6 bases, with 7 bases between them. Per the germline V gene, CDR1 is GTSNPN and CDR2 is SVGIG (reference sequence). The CDR3 sequence is 10 residues long. The CDR3 sequence is CAWGRSEAFF. For the CDR3, the DNA is TGTGCCTGGGGGAGGTCTGAAGCTTTCTTT.

This clone was counted once. V gene TRBV6-5 combines with J gene TRBJ1-1; the D gene is possibly TRBD1 (6 bases). This CDR3 region has 13 residues. CDR1 MNHEY and CDR2 SVGAGI come from the germline V gene. The ends were cut back, 6 bases at V and 4 bases at J, with 12 bases in the middle. The CDR3 region is CASSKYRATEAFF. CDR3 nucleotide sequence: TGTGCCAGCAGCAAATACAGGGCCACTGAAGCTTTCTTT.

The J gene is TRBJ2-2, the V gene TRBV19; 14 bases are shared with TRBD2. From germline, CDR1 is LNHDA and CDR2 SQIVND (reference sequence). The CDR3 consists of 18 residues. The junction had 11 bases not matched to a gene; V was cut back by 4 bases and J by 7 bases. For the CDR3, the DNA is TGTGCCAGTAGTAGGGGACTAGCGGGGGTTATTTTAGGCGGGGAGCTGTTTTTT. The encoded protein is CASSRGLAGVILGGELFF.

This chain links TRBV20-1 with TRBJ2-5, with D maybe TRBD2 (6 bases). The CDR3 has 13 residues. Germline V CDR1 and CDR2: DFQATT, SNEGSKA (reference sequence). With 3 bases removed from V and 4 bases from J, the gap between germline ends came to 12 bases. The CDR3, as DNA: TGCAGTGCTAGTGACGGGAGAGCAGAGACCCAGTACTTC. Translation: CSASDGRAETQYF.

This chain links TRBV10-1 with TRBJ2-3, with a tentative D call TRBD2 (5 bases). Looked up from germline, CDR1 is WNHNN and CDR2 is SYGVQD (reference sequence). The CDR3 loop spans 12 amino acids. Deletions cut 4 bases from V and 8 bases from J, with 10 bases between. The CDR3 loop reads CASSGVEGTQYF. The CDR3 nucleotides read TGCGCCAGCAGTGGGGTAGAGGGTACGCAGTATTTT.

This chain connects TRBV5-1 to TRBJ2-4, with 7 positions matching TRBD1. Unmatched junction bases numbered 10, after V lost 3 bases and J lost 10 bases. CDR3 length: 14 amino acids. From germline, CDR1 is SGHRS and CDR2 YFSETQ. The CDR3 loop reads CASSSGQEGTIQYF. The CDR3 DNA is TGCGCCAGCAGCTCTGGACAGGAAGGAACAATTCAGTACTTC. Drawing the rest from reference TRBV5-1 and TRBJ2-4, the complete variable domain is KAGVTQTPRYLIKTRGQQVTLSCSPISGHRSVSWYQQTPGQGLQFLFEYFSETQRNKGNFPGRFSGRQFSNSRSEMNVSTLELGDSALYLCASSSGQEGTIQYFGAGTRLSVL.

This clone is a singleton in its sample. This rearrangement joins TRBV19 to TRBJ1-5; the D is unclear. Per germline, CDR1 LNHDA and CDR2 SQIVND (reference sequence). Trimming stripped 3 bases from V and 4 bases from J, with 10 bases between. The CDR3 has 14 residues. In nucleotides, the CDR3 is TGTGCCAGTAGTATTAACTCTGTAAATCAGCCCCAGCATTTT. Its protein is CASSINSVNQPQHF.

Concerning this clone itself: This specimen includes other DNA sequences encoding the same CDR3. The V and J genes are TRBV11-2 and TRBJ1-4, with 7 bases lining up with TRBD1. This CDR3 has 14 amino acids. Germline V gene sequence: CDR1 SGHAT, CDR2 FQNNGV. Losses at the gene ends were 5 bases for V and 5 bases for J; bases not matched to a gene: 5. The CDR3 nucleotides are TGTGCCAGCAGCCGGGGACAGCTAAATGAAAAACTGTTTTTT. Translation: CASSRGQLNEKLFF.

The chain is built from TRBV10-1 and TRBJ2-1; 16 bases are shared with TRBD2. Germline V CDR1 and CDR2: WNHNN, SYGVQD (reference sequence). J gave up 7 bases and V 4 bases, and 1 base lay outside the gene matches. This CDR3 has 15 amino acids. The CDR3 nucleotides read TGCGCCAGCAGTGCGGGACTAGCGGGGGGGAATGAGCAGTTCTTC. It translates to CASSAGLAGGNEQFF.

Only a few counts were recorded for this clone. This chain connects TRBV18 to TRBJ2-3; D is uncertain. Germline V lookup: CDR1 KGHSH, CDR2 LQKENI. The length of the CDR3 is 13 residues. Between the trimmed V and J ends, which lost 8 bases and 3 bases, there was a span of 12 bases. CDR3 in amino acids: CASQRVKTDTQYF. CDR3 DNA sequence: TGTGCCAGCCAAAGAGTCAAGACAGATACGCAGTATTTT.

This clone was seen only once. This chain uses TRBV28 with TRBJ1-5, with TRBD1 matching over 9 bases. Unmatched junction bases numbered 11, after V lost 2 bases and J lost 6 bases. The CDR3 contains 17 residues. Germline CDR1 and CDR2: MDHEN and SYDVKM. CDR3: CASSLPLGQGNSQPQHF. DNA of the CDR3: TGTGCCAGCAGTTTACCCCTTGGACAGGGGAATTCTCAGCCCCAGCATTTT.

The rearrangement joins TRBV7-8 to TRBJ2-7, with TRBD2 as a possible D gene (6 bases). Germline CDR1 is SGHVS and CDR2 is FQNEAQ. Trimming removed 5 bases from V and 6 bases from J, with 8 bases in between. The length of the CDR3 is 11 residues. CDR3 region: CASSLTSEQYF. The CDR3 coding sequence is TGTGCCAGCAGCCTGACTAGCGAGCAGTACTTC.

This clone was observed a few times. The chain recombines TRBV7-9 with TRBJ2-2; 11 bases are a match to TRBD2. The CDR3 has 16 residues. Germline-derived CDR1 and CDR2 are SEHNR and FQNEAQ (reference sequence). Trimming at V came to 3 bases and at J to 3 bases, leaving 3 bases not matched to a gene. The CDR3 here is CASSFASGGYTGELFF. DNA for the CDR3: TGTGCCAGCAGCTTCGCTAGCGGGGGGTACACCGGGGAGCTGTTTTTT.

The CDR3 DNA reads as TGTGCCAGCAACTTCAGGGCCAACAATCAGCCCCAGCATTTT. Protein product: CASNFRANNQPQHF. This sequence joins TRBV2 and TRBJ1-5, with D possibly matching TRBD1 (5 bases). The germline V and J ends were trimmed by 7 bases and 3 bases, with 13 bases remaining between them. Germline V CDR1 and CDR2: SNHLY, FYNNEI. The CDR3 is 14 residues long.